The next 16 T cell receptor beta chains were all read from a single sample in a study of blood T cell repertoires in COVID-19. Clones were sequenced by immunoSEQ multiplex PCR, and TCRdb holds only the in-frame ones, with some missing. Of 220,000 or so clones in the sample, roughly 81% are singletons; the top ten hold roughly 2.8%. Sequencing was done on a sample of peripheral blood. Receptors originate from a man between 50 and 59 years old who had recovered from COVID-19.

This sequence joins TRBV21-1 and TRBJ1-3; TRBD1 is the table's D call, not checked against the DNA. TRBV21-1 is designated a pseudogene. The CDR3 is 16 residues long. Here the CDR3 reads CASRGTGALSGNTIYF. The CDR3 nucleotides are TGTGCCAGCAGAGGGACAGGGGCCCTCTCTGGAAACACCATATATTTT.

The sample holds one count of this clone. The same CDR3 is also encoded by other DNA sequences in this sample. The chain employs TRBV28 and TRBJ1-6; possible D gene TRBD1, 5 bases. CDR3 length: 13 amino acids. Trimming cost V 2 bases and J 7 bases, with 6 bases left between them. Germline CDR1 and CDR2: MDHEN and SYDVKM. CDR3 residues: CASSLRQNSPLHF. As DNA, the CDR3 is TGTGCCAGCAGTTTACGACAGAATTCACCCCTCCACTTT.

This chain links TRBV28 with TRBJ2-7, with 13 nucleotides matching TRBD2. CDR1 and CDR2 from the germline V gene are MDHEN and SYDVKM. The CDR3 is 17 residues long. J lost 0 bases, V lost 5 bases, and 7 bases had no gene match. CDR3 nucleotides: TGTGCCAGCAGTGTCATGACTAGCGGGGGGAGCTCCTACGAGCAGTACTTC. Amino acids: CASSVMTSGGSSYEQYF.

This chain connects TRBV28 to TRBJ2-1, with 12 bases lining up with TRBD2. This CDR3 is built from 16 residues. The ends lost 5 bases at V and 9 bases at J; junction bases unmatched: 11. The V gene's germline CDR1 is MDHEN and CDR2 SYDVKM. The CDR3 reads CASSARLAGVPGEQFF. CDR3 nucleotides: TGTGCCAGCAGTGCCCGACTAGCGGGAGTTCCGGGTGAGCAGTTCTTC. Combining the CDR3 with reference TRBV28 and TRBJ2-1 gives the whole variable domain DVKVTQSSRYLVKRTGEKVFLECVQDMDHENMFWYRQDPGLGLRLIYFSYDVKMKEKGDIPEGYSVSREKKERFSLILESASTNQTSMYLCASSARLAGVPGEQFFGPGTRLTVL.

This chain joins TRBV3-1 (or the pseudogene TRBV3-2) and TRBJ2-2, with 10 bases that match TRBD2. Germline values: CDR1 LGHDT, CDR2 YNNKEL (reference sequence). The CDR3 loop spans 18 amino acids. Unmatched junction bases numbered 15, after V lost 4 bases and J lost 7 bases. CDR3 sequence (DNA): TGTGCCAGCAGCCGATACATTCCTAGCGGGAGTGGTTACGGGGAGCTGTTTTTT. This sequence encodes CASSRYIPSGSGYGELFF.

Here the CDR3 DNA reads TGTGCCAGTAATCAAGGGGCCTTTGGCTCTGGGGCCAACGTCCTGACTTTC. It specifies CASNQGAFGSGANVLTF. The gene calls are TRBV19 and TRBJ2-6; D perhaps matches TRBD1 (5 bases). Germline V gene data show CDR1 as LNHDA and CDR2 as SQIVND (reference sequence). The CDR3 extends over 17 amino acids. The ends were cut back, 7 bases at V and 0 bases at J, with 16 bases in the middle. The full variable domain, its missing parts supplied by reference TRBV19 and TRBJ2-6, is DGGITQSPKYLFRKEGQNVTLSCEQNLNHDAMYWYRQDPGQGLRLIYYSQIVNDFQKGDIAEGYSVSREKKESFPLTVTSAQKNPTAFYLCASNQGAFGSGANVLTFGAGSRLTVL.

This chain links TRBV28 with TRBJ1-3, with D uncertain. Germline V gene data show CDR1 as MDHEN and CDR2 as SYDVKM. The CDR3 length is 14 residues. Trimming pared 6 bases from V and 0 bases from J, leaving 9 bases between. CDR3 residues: CASRSLSSGNTIYF. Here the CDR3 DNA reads TGTGCCAGCAGGTCACTTAGCTCTGGAAACACCATATATTTT.

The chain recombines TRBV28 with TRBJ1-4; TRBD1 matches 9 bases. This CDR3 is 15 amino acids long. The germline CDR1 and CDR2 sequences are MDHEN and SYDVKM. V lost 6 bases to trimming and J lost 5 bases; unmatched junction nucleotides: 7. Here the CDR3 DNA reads TGTGCCAGCAGCCCTGGGACAGGGAGGAATGAAAAACTGTTTTTT. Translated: CASSPGTGRNEKLFF.

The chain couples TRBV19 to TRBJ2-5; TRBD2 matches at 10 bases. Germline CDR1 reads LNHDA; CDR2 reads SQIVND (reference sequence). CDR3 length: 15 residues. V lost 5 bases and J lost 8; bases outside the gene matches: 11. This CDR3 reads CASSRQLAGAFTQYF. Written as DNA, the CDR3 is TGTGCCAGTAGTCGACAGCTAGCGGGAGCTTTTACCCAGTACTTC.

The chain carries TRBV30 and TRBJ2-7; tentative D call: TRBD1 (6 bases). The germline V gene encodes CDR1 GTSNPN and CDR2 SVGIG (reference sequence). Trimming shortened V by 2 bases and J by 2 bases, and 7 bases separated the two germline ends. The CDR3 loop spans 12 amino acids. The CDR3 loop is CAWSRQAYEQYF. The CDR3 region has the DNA TGTGCCTGGAGTAGACAGGCCTACGAGCAGTACTTC.

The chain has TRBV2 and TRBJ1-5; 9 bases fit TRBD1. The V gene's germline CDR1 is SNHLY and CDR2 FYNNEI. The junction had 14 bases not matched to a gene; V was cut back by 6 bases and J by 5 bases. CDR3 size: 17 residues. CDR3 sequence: CASRPSRGQGSYQPQHF. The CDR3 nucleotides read TGTGCCAGCAGACCCTCCCGGGGACAGGGATCGTATCAGCCCCAGCATTTT. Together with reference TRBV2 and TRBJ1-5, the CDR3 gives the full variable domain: EPEVTQTPSHQVTQMGQEVILRCVPISNHLYFYWYRQILGQKVEFLVSFYNNEISEKSEIFDDQFSVERPDGSNFTLKIRSTKLEDSAMYFCASRPSRGQGSYQPQHFGDGTRLSIL.

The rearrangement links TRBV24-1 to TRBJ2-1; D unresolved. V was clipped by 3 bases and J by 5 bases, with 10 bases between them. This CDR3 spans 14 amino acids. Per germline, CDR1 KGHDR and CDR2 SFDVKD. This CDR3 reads CATSDMEIDNEQFF. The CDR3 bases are TGTGCCACCAGTGATATGGAGATAGACAATGAGCAGTTCTTC.

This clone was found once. The chain's CDR3 is CASRRTGADYGYTF. Written as DNA, the CDR3 is TGTGCCAGCAGGAGGACAGGGGCAGACTATGGCTACACCTTC. This chain uses TRBV27 with TRBJ1-2; 9 bases map to TRBD1. In germline, CDR1 is MNHEY, CDR2 SMNVEV (reference sequence). This CDR3 has 14 residues. Losses at the gene ends were 6 bases for V and 3 bases for J; bases not matched to a gene: 5.

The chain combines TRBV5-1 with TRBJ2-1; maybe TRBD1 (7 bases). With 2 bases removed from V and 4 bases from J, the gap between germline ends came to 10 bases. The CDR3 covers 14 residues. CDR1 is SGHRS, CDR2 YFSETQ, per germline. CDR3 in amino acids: CASSFRGEYNEQFF. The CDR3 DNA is TGCGCCAGCAGCTTCAGGGGGGAGTACAATGAGCAGTTCTTC.

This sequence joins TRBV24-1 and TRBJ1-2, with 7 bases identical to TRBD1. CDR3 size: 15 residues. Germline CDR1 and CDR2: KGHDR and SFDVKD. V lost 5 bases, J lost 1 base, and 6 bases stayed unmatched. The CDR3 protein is CATSGGTAFNYGYTF. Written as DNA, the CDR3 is TGTGCCACCAGTGGGGGGACAGCGTTTAACTATGGCTACACCTTC.

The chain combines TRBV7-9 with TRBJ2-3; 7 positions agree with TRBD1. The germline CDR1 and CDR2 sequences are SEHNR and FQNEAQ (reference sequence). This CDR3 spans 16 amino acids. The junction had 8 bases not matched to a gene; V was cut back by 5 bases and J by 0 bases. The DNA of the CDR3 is TGTGCCAGCAGCGGACCGACAGGGAGAAGCACAGATACGCAGTATTTT. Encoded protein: CASSGPTGRSTDTQYF.